The 15 T cell receptor beta chains given below trace back to one sample, sequenced in a study of T cells in Graves' hyperthyroidism and ophthalmopathy. Amplification targeted TCR beta CDR3 regions from RNA transcripts. Initially, a first-round RT-PCR of the TCR CDR3 employed the HTBI primer set. MiXCR, applied by TCRdb to the multiplex PCR reads, yields one record per CDR3 protein. The sample has hundreds of thousands of distinct CDR3 sequences; less than 20% are singletons. The sequenced material came from blood. These receptors all come from a man aged 40-49 years with Graves' ophthalmopathy.

This clonotype was observed at least ten times. The rearrangement links TRBV6-1 to TRBJ1-2, with D maybe TRBD1 (6 bases). V was cut by 3 bases and J by 0 bases, with 11 bases left in between. Germline V gives CDR1 MNHNS, CDR2 SASEGT. The CDR3 is 15 amino acids. CDR3 sequence reads: CASSDPRTANYGYTF. DNA of the CDR3: TGTGCCAGCAGTGACCCCCGGACAGCTAACTATGGCTACACCTTC.

There are many counts of this clonotype. The chain is built from TRBV6-1 and TRBJ2-3, with no clear D. The CDR3 contains 14 residues. The V end was cut by 6 bases, the J end by 2 bases, with 12 bases between. Germline CDR1 MNHNS, CDR2 SASEGT. The CDR3: CASSPWADTDTQYF. The CDR3 DNA sequence: TGTGCCAGCAGCCCTTGGGCGGACACAGATACGCAGTATTTT.

This clonotype occurred many times. This sequence joins TRBV2 and TRBJ2-3; TRBD2 aligns across 10 bases. Germline lookup yields CDR1 SNHLY and CDR2 FYNNEI. The V segment lost 0 bases and the J segment 6 bases; nucleotides outside the gene matches: 6. This CDR3 contains 16 residues. The CDR3 DNA reads TGTGCCAGCAGTGAAGCGGGAGCGGGAGGGCAGGATACGCAGTATTTT. This sequence encodes CASSEAGAGGQDTQYF.

The rearrangement links TRBV20-1 to TRBJ2-5, with 11 bases lining up with TRBD1. Germline CDR1 and CDR2: DFQATT and SNEGSKA (reference sequence). This CDR3 region has 15 residues. Trimming at V came to 6 bases and at J to 4 bases, leaving 10 bases not matched to a gene. The CDR3 sequence is CSAPPGQGVLETQYF. As DNA, the CDR3 is TGCAGTGCCCCTCCGGGACAGGGGGTGTTAGAGACCCAGTACTTC.

There are many counts of this clonotype. The CDR3 DNA follows: TGTGCCTGGAGTGGGGGGGAACCTGAAGCTTTCTTT. This sequence encodes CAWSGGEPEAFF. The V gene is TRBV30, the J gene TRBJ1-1, with D possibly being TRBD1 (5 bases). Between the trimmed V and J ends, which lost 1 base and 6 bases, there was a span of 9 bases. CDR3 length: 12 residues. Germline V gene sequence: CDR1 GTSNPN, CDR2 SVGIG (reference sequence).

This chain joins TRBV6-1 and TRBJ1-2; D gene unclear. V was shortened by 0 bases and J by 4 bases, with 12 bases between the two germline ends. The CDR3 consists of 15 residues. The germline CDR1 and CDR2 sequences are MNHNS and SASEGT. The DNA for the CDR3 is TGTGCCAGCAGTGAAGCTTCGCGGGTTACCTATGGCTACACCTTC. It specifies CASSEASRVTYGYTF.

This clonotype was counted many times. The gene calls are TRBV7-2 and TRBJ2-5; a possible D gene is TRBD2 (6 bases). This CDR3 is built from 14 residues. V lost 2 bases, J lost 3 bases, and 10 bases lay in between. The V gene's germline CDR1 is SGHTA and CDR2 FQGNSA. CDR3 coding DNA: TGTGCCAGCAGCTTATCGGGACTCGAAGAGACCCAGTACTTC. It codes for CASSLSGLEETQYF. Based on the CDR3 plus reference TRBV7-2 and TRBJ2-5, the full variable domain is GAGVSQSPSNKVTEKGKDVELRCDPISGHTALYWYRQSLGQGLEFLIYFQGNSAPDKSGLPSDRFSAERTGGSVSTLTIQRTQQEDSAVYLCASSLSGLEETQYFGPGTRLLVL.

This clonotype came up a few times. This chain links TRBV11-2 with TRBJ2-1; no definite D call. CDR3 length equals 16 residues. Germline-derived CDR1 and CDR2 are SGHAT and FQNNGV. V was clipped by 6 bases and J by 1 base, with 16 bases between them. As DNA, the CDR3 is TGTGCCAGCAGATCCCTCGAGGTCCAGTCCTACAATGAGCAGTTCTTC. Amino acid sequence: CASRSLEVQSYNEQFF.

This chain uses TRBV6-1 with TRBJ1-5; TRBD1 matches 9 bases. The germline V gene encodes CDR1 MNHNS and CDR2 SASEGT. V was pared by 5 bases and J by 6 bases, with 5 bases of the junction left unmatched. The CDR3 is made up of 14 amino acids. CDR3 sequence: CASSRQGEAQPQHF. The CDR3, as DNA: TGTGCCAGCAGTCGACAGGGGGAGGCTCAGCCCCAGCATTTT.

The sample holds many counts of this clonotype. The rearrangement uses TRBV28 and TRBJ1-2; D possibly corresponds to TRBD1 (5 bases). Trimming pared 4 bases from V and 8 bases from J, leaving 17 bases between. The CDR3 is made up of 14 amino acids. CDR1 and CDR2 (germline): MDHEN, SYDVKM. The CDR3 reads CASSSAAGSVGYTF. CDR3 coding DNA: TGTGCCAGCAGTTCAGCGGCAGGGTCCGTCGGCTACACCTTC.

This clonotype occurred a few times. The chain recombines TRBV2 with TRBJ1-2; 9 positions agree with TRBD1. V trimming: 7 bases; J trimming: 4 bases; junction bases outside the gene matches: 4. The CDR3 is 13 amino acids. The germline V gene has CDR1 SNHLY and CDR2 FYNNEI. The CDR3 sequence: CASIRTGAYGYTF. CDR3 nucleotides: TGTGCCAGCATCCGGACAGGGGCCTATGGCTACACCTTC.

This clonotype was seen more than once but under ten times. The chain recombines TRBV3-1 with TRBJ1-5; D is uncertain. Germline loops: CDR1 LGHDT, CDR2 YNNKEL (reference sequence). The CDR3 covers 15 residues. With 1 base removed from V and 4 bases from J, the gap between germline ends came to 11 bases. The DNA of the CDR3 is TGTGCCAGCAGCCAAGGGACGGCCCCTAATCAGCCCCAGCATTTT. Protein: CASSQGTAPNQPQHF.

This clonotype has more than one count but fewer than ten. The V and J genes are TRBV3-1 and TRBJ2-3; D unclear. There are 14 residues in the CDR3. Trimming took off 6 bases at V and 0 bases at J, with 10 bases between the two ends. Germline-derived CDR1 and CDR2 are LGHDT and YNNKEL (reference sequence). CDR3 protein: CASSVRRSTDTQYF. The DNA of the CDR3 is TGTGCCAGCAGTGTTAGGCGAAGCACAGATACGCAGTATTTT.

The chain links TRBV18 to TRBJ1-4; unclear D gene. Trimming took 3 bases from V and 8 from J, leaving 16 bases between them. The germline gives CDR1 KGHSH, CDR2 LQKENI. The length of the CDR3 is 15 residues. The CDR3 reads CASSPSAVPGEKLFF. CDR3 nucleotide sequence: TGTGCCAGCTCACCTTCGGCGGTTCCGGGCGAAAAACTGTTTTTT.

A few counts support this clonotype. The V gene is TRBV19, the J gene TRBJ2-5; the D gene is possibly TRBD2 (6 bases). The CDR3 spans 16 residues. Trimming removed 3 bases at V and 4 bases at J, with 18 bases between. Germline CDR1 is LNHDA and CDR2 is SQIVND (reference sequence). CDR3 in amino acids: CASSIGGFPLGETQYF. Written as DNA, the CDR3 is TGTGCCAGTAGTATCGGGGGTTTCCCCCTCGGAGAGACCCAGTACTTC.